This T cell receptor beta chain was identified in a study of cytomegalovirus exposure and HLA in healthy donors. The CDR3 is 15 residues long. J gave up 4 bases and V 6 bases, and 11 bases lay outside the gene matches. Germline V gene sequence: CDR1 SNHLY, CDR2 FYNNEI. Amplification used 60 Vbeta primers and 13 Jbeta primers. Data came from immunoSEQ multiplex PCR; TCRdb stores just in-frame clones and leaves some out. This table has under 200,000 clones, roughly 80% appearing once. The sequenced sample was PBMCs. The gene calls are TRBV2 and TRBJ1-2; 7 bases line up with TRBD1. The source is a man aged 25-45 years in good health and CMV-seronegative. The CDR3 nucleotides read TGTGCCAGCAGAGACGGAGTACAGGGGCCCTATGGCTACACCTTC. It is translated as CASRDGVQGPYGYTF.